These 13 T cell receptor beta chains were all obtained from the same sample, sequenced in a study of T cells after yellow fever vaccination (dated by TCRdb to the late 2010s). The treatment or condition label for this specimen denotes: live attenuated yellow fever vaccine strain. Receptor amplification or capture employed 5' RACE. TCRdb lists the instrument as Illumina NovaSeq 6000. TCRdb cleaned the public reads at Q25 with fastp, built clones with MiXCR and kept in-frame beta chains. For every CDR3 protein sequence, its rows merge into one entry that carries the most common genes and DNA. The sample profile shows 11,000 to 15,000 distinct CDR3 sequences; less than 7.5% of them were found once. Of the sample, roughly 1.6% falls within the top ten clones. Specimen: PBMCs, either bulk or a sorted T-cell subset (CD4+, CD8+, memory, or dextramer-sorted; not recorded which), collected on the day of the yellow fever booster vaccination. These receptors were collected from a man aged 18 to 29 who received the YFV17D yellow fever vaccine.

This clonotype was observed at least ten times. The chain joins TRBV7-9 to TRBJ1-1; D remains ambiguous. The V and J ends lost 5 bases and 7 bases respectively, with 14 bases between them. CDR1 and CDR2 from the germline V gene are SEHNR and FQNEAQ (reference sequence). CDR3 length: 13 amino acids. For the CDR3, the DNA is TGTGCCAGCAGCCTAGTAGGGTTGGATGAAGCTTTCTTT. Translation: CASSLVGLDEAFF.

In this sample, this clonotype turned up many times. This rearrangement joins TRBV5-1 to TRBJ2-2; D uncertain. This CDR3 region has 14 residues. The germline V gene encodes CDR1 SGHRS and CDR2 YFSETQ. V dropped 0 bases and J dropped 1 base, with 4 bases sitting between them. The CDR3 DNA is TGCGCCAGCAGCTTGGACATGAACACCGGGGAGCTGTTTTTT. It translates to CASSLDMNTGELFF.

This clonotype is categorized as medium-sized. Here the CDR3 reads CASSYSAYREYDTF. CDR3 sequence (DNA): TGTGCCAGCAGTTACTCGGCCTACAGGGAGTACGACACCTTC. The chain is built from TRBV6-2 or TRBV6-3 and TRBJ1-2; maybe TRBD1 (6 bases). The CDR3 has 14 amino acids. Germline-derived CDR1 and CDR2 are MNHEY and SVGEGT. V was shortened by 0 bases and J by 12 bases, with 17 bases between the two germline ends.

Ten or more counts support this clonotype. The CDR3 sequence: CASNRGPSYNEQFF. The CDR3 DNA sequence: TGTGCCAGCAACCGGGGGCCCTCCTACAATGAGCAGTTCTTC. The chain carries TRBV12-3 or TRBV12-4 and TRBJ2-1, with D perhaps TRBD1 or TRBD2 (6 bases each). V lost 7 bases to trimming and J lost 0 bases, with 10 bases between them. The CDR3 is 14 residues long.

This clonotype counts as medium-sized. The chain carries TRBV9 and TRBJ2-2; D not resolved. The CDR3 is 13 amino acids. Germline CDR1 is SGDLS and CDR2 is YYNGEE. V shed 0 bases and J shed 6 bases, with 6 bases lying between them. CDR3 DNA sequence: TGTGCCAGCAGCGTAGAGGTAGCCGGGGAGCTGTTTTTT. It is translated as CASSVEVAGELFF.

This clonotype was counted many times. The rearrangement joins TRBV5-1 to TRBJ2-2, with 7 bases identical to TRBD1. The CDR3 has 16 amino acids. The ends lost 0 bases at V and 6 bases at J; junction bases unmatched: 8. Germline-derived CDR1 and CDR2 are SGHRS and YFSETQ. The CDR3 protein is CASSLARDSPSGELFF. The DNA for the CDR3 is TGCGCCAGCAGCTTGGCCCGGGACAGCCCTTCCGGGGAGCTGTTTTTT.

This clonotype counts as medium-sized. This chain links TRBV6-5 with TRBJ2-5, with 11 bases fitting TRBD1. V lost 2 bases to trimming and J lost 5 bases; unmatched junction nucleotides: 4. The germline V gene encodes CDR1 MNHEY and CDR2 SVGAGI. The CDR3 has 15 amino acids. The DNA of the CDR3 is TGTGCCAGCAGTTACGGTGGGACAGGGGGGGAGACCCAGTACTTC. It translates to CASSYGGTGGETQYF.

This clonotype has ten or more counts. The V gene is TRBV14, the J gene TRBJ2-5, with D perhaps TRBD1 (6 bases). The CDR3 runs to 15 residues. The ends were cut back, 2 bases at V and 2 bases at J, with 12 bases in the middle. Germline loops: CDR1 SGHDN, CDR2 FVKESK. CDR3 nucleotide sequence: TGTGCCAGCAGCCAATTAACAGGGCGTCAAGAGACCCAGTACTTC. It is translated as CASSQLTGRQETQYF.

The J gene is TRBJ2-3, the V gene TRBV7-6; a possible D gene is TRBD1 (6 bases). This CDR3 region has 16 residues. With 1 base removed from V and 5 bases from J, the gap between germline ends came to 16 bases. CDR1 and CDR2 from the germline V gene are SGHVS and FNYEAQ. CDR3 DNA: TGTGCCAGCAGCTTAGAGTTTTGGGGGCCGGGAGATACGCAGTATTTT. As protein: CASSLEFWGPGDTQYF.

In this sample, this clonotype turned up many times. The chain has TRBV5-4 and TRBJ2-5; TRBD1 might be the D (6 bases). The CDR3 runs 15 residues. Germline V gene data show CDR1 as SGHNT and CDR2 as YYREEE (reference sequence). V was trimmed by 0 bases and J by 1 base, leaving 10 bases between them. The CDR3 is CASSLATGPQETQYF. CDR3 in DNA: TGTGCCAGCAGCTTGGCCACAGGGCCCCAAGAGACCCAGTACTTC.

This clonotype has ten or more counts. The genes are TRBV3-1 and TRBJ2-5; D uncertain. CDR1 is LGHDT, CDR2 YNNKEL, per germline (reference sequence). The CDR3 is 16 residues long. Trimming took 4 bases from V and 2 from J, leaving 17 bases between them. Written as DNA, the CDR3 is TGTGCCAGCAGCCTCCCTGTTAGGTGGGAACAAGAGACCCAGTACTTC. This encodes CASSLPVRWEQETQYF.

This clonotype was detected many times. This chain uses TRBV6-5 with TRBJ1-2; D perhaps matches TRBD1 (5 bases). The CDR3 length is 13 residues. The V gene's germline CDR1 is MNHEY and CDR2 SVGAGI. Deletions cut 6 bases from V and 8 bases from J, with 16 bases between. The CDR3 loop is CASRRGGAGGYTF. CDR3 sequence (DNA): TGTGCCAGCAGACGGGGGGGTGCTGGGGGCTACACCTTC.

At least ten counts were recorded for this clonotype. This chain joins TRBV27 and TRBJ1-6; possibly TRBD1 for D (5 bases). Germline CDR1 is MNHEY and CDR2 is SMNVEV (reference sequence). The length of the CDR3 is 17 residues. Trimming removed 7 bases from V and 0 bases from J, with 16 bases in between. The CDR3 reads CASILRAGSSYNSPLHF. For the CDR3, the DNA is TGTGCCAGCATCCTCAGGGCCGGGAGCTCCTATAATTCACCCCTCCACTTT.